This TCR beta chain emerged from a study of blood T cell repertoires in COVID-19. For recovered donors of Cohort 3, there were two negative PCRs, clearance, or symptom resolution. Assay used: immunoSEQ multiplex PCR; TCRdb lists only in-frame clones, some missing. This sample has some 270,000 clones, with roughly 88% found just once. Germline lookup yields CDR1 MDHEN and CDR2 SYDVKM. The CDR3 has 17 amino acids. Germline trimming cut 1 base from V and 1 base from J; bases unmatched to any gene: 2. Material: PBMCs or T cells enriched from blood (not recorded which). This receptor was taken from a woman aged 25 to 39 who had recovered from COVID-19. The chain is built from TRBV28 and TRBJ1-5; 12 bases map to TRBD1. In nucleotides, the CDR3 is TGTGCCAGCAGTTTATTAGGGACAGGGGGCAGCAATCAGCCCCAGCATTTT. Its protein is CASSLLGTGGSNQPQHF.